Listed here are 2 T cell receptor beta chains from one sample, sequenced in a study of blood T cells in healthy people across ages. A sample-barcoded 5' primer and a J-beta primer mix were used in a second PCR of roughly 7 to 12 cycles. TCRdb re-derived calls from the 5' RACE reads in MiXCR, one entry per CDR3 protein. Of about 1.6 million distinct CDR3 sequences listed, around 36% were seen once; the top ten hold approximately 10%. The sample taken for sequencing was blood. Receptors were obtained from a woman aged 30 to 39 in good health.

This clonotype was recorded at least ten times. The chain links TRBV20-1 to TRBJ1-5; TRBD1 matches at 9 bases. From germline, CDR1 is DFQATT and CDR2 SNEGSKA (reference sequence). CDR3 size: 14 residues. J gave up 1 base and V 6 bases, and 4 bases lay outside the gene matches. Here the CDR3 reads CSARTGGSNQPQHF. In DNA form, the CDR3 reads TGCAGTGCGAGAACAGGGGGCAGCAATCAGCCCCAGCATTTT.

Only a few counts were recorded for this clonotype. The V gene is TRBV28, the J gene TRBJ2-1, with 9 bases aligning to TRBD1. CDR1 and CDR2 from the germline V gene are MDHEN and SYDVKM. V trimming: 4 bases; J trimming: 4 bases; junction bases outside the gene matches: 8. The CDR3 is 16 amino acids. The CDR3 loop is CASSSPMGQGYNEQFF. CDR3 nucleotides: TGTGCCAGCAGTTCACCTATGGGACAGGGATACAATGAGCAGTTCTTC.